This entry lists 27 T cell receptor beta chains sequenced from one sample in a study of technical replicates of blood from four donors. Generated by immunoSEQ multiplex PCR, the TCRdb table keeps only in-frame clones and is missing some. The sample has about 83,000 clones, 96% seen once. The sequenced material came from T cells isolated from PBMCs. These receptors were obtained from a human donor in good health.

This clone has just one count. The J gene is TRBJ2-3, the V gene TRBV7-9, with D maybe TRBD1 (5 bases). The CDR3 sequence is 14 residues long. The V gene's germline CDR1 is SEHNR and CDR2 FQNEAQ (reference sequence). V lost 2 bases, J lost 4 bases, and 10 bases lay in between. CDR3: CASSLQGSADTQYF. In DNA, the CDR3 is TGTGCCAGCAGCTTACAGGGCTCGGCAGATACGCAGTATTTT.

The rearrangement joins TRBV7-3 to TRBJ1-1; 7 nucleotides agree with TRBD1. Germline values: CDR1 SGHTA, CDR2 FQGTGA. The CDR3 is 13 residues long. V lost 5 bases, J lost 3 bases, and 3 bases stayed unmatched. CDR3 nucleotide sequence: TGTGCCAGCAGCAGAGACAGGGACACTGAAGCTTTCTTT. It encodes CASSRDRDTEAFF.

The chain combines TRBV27 with TRBJ2-1; D is ambiguous. The V and J ends lost 0 bases and 0 bases respectively, with 18 bases between them. The germline gives CDR1 MNHEY, CDR2 SMNVEV (reference sequence). The CDR3 runs to 19 residues. This CDR3 is CASSLSQVLQLSSYNEQFF. Here the CDR3 DNA reads TGTGCCAGCAGTTTATCTCAGGTTTTACAGTTGAGCTCCTACAATGAGCAGTTCTTC.

V gene TRBV2 combines with J gene TRBJ2-1, with D perhaps TRBD2 (5 bases). CDR3 length: 11 residues. CDR1 and CDR2 from the germline V gene are SNHLY and FYNNEI. The CDR3: CAPGFYNEQFF. CDR3 nucleotides: TGTGCGCCGGGGTTCTACAATGAGCAGTTCTTC. The complete variable domain, with remaining parts taken from reference TRBV2 and TRBJ2-1, reads EPEVTQTPSHQVTQMGQEVILRCVPISNHLYFYWYRQILGQKVEFLVSFYNNEISEKSEIFDDQFSVERPDGSNFTLKIRSTKLEDSAMYFCAPGFYNEQFFGPGTRLTVL.

The rearrangement joins TRBV10-1 to TRBJ1-1, with 7 bases identical to TRBD1. With V trimmed by 3 bases and J by 10 bases, 11 bases remained unmatched. This CDR3 is 14 amino acids long. Germline CDR1 WNHNN, CDR2 SYGVQD (reference sequence). The CDR3 DNA reads as TGCGCCAGCAGTGATGAAGGACAGGTTTTACGAGCTTTCTTT. Protein sequence: CASSDEGQVLRAFF.

CDR3 region: CAIRTDRGFTDTQYF. DNA of the CDR3: TGTGCCATCAGGACCGACAGGGGATTCACAGATACGCAGTATTTT. The chain couples TRBV10-3 to TRBJ2-3; 8 bases align to TRBD1. CDR3 length: 15 amino acids. Losses at the gene ends were 6 bases for V and 2 bases for J; bases not matched to a gene: 7. Germline loops: CDR1 ENHRY, CDR2 SYGVKD.

In its sample, this clone was seen once. The J gene is TRBJ2-2, the V gene TRBV5-1; 8 nucleotides align to TRBD1. The V and J ends lost 7 bases and 2 bases, in that order; junction bases with no gene match: 4. CDR3 size: 14 residues. Per germline, CDR1 SGHRS and CDR2 YFSETQ. The CDR3 DNA sequence: TGCGCCAGCTTTGGGACAGGTAACACCGGGGAGCTGTTTTTT. This gives the protein CASFGTGNTGELFF.

The CDR3 DNA is TGCGCCAGCAGCTTGGATGGTAGCGGGAGGTTAGAGACCCAGTACTTC. This codes for CASSLDGSGRLETQYF. The V and J genes are TRBV5-1 and TRBJ2-5; TRBD2 matches at 10 bases. Germline loops: CDR1 SGHRS, CDR2 YFSETQ. V lost 0 bases, J lost 4 bases, and 6 bases stayed unmatched. The CDR3 extends over 16 amino acids.

The gene calls are TRBV28 and TRBJ1-5; D is unresolved. There are 16 residues in the CDR3. The germline V gene has CDR1 MDHEN and CDR2 SYDVKM. V shed 4 bases and J shed 4 bases, with 17 bases lying between them. The CDR3 DNA follows: TGTGCCAGCAGTTGGACCCCCGGCAGCGGAAATCAGCCCCAGCATTTT. Amino acid sequence: CASSWTPGSGNQPQHF.

This clone was observed once. The chain is built from TRBV11-2 and TRBJ1-2; D is ambiguous. Germline lookup yields CDR1 SGHAT and CDR2 FQNNGV. V was clipped by 1 base and J by 6 bases, with 12 bases between them. The CDR3 loop spans 14 amino acids. The CDR3 DNA reads as TGTGCCAGCAGCTTAGGTGCGGAACGCGATGGCTACACCTTC. It codes for CASSLGAERDGYTF.

The rearrangement joins TRBV7-8 to TRBJ2-5; 7 positions match TRBD2. The CDR3 has 13 residues. Germline values: CDR1 SGHVS, CDR2 FQNEAQ. The V gene end was trimmed by 5 bases and the J gene end by 4 bases; junction bases not matched to a gene: 4. Here the CDR3 reads CASSPLAVETQYF. For the CDR3, the DNA is TGTGCCAGCAGCCCTCTAGCGGTAGAGACCCAGTACTTC.

The V and J genes are TRBV10-2 and TRBJ2-5; 11 bases align to TRBD2. The trim removed 7 bases at V and 0 bases at J, leaving 4 bases unmatched. From germline, CDR1 is WSHSY and CDR2 SAAADI. CDR3 size: 15 residues. CDR3 region: CASKVAGGYQETQYF. CDR3 bases: TGCGCCAGCAAGGTAGCGGGAGGGTACCAAGAGACCCAGTACTTC.

The rearrangement links TRBV30 to TRBJ2-3; tentatively, D is TRBD2 (5 bases). The CDR3 length is 15 residues. The germline V gene encodes CDR1 GTSNPN and CDR2 SVGIG (reference sequence). V gave up 0 bases and J gave up 2 bases, with 12 bases separating them. CDR3 residues: CAWSVVSGSTDTQYF. The CDR3 bases are TGTGCCTGGAGTGTCGTGTCGGGATCCACAGATACGCAGTATTTT.

The chain is built from TRBV19 and TRBJ2-1, with 12 bases matching TRBD2. Per germline, CDR1 LNHDA and CDR2 SQIVND (reference sequence). The J segment lost 1 base and the V segment lost 5 bases, leaving 6 bases of the junction unmatched. The CDR3 sequence is 17 residues long. The CDR3 bases are TGTGCCAGTAGTTCCTTAACTAGCGGGAGGTCCTACAATGAGCAGTTCTTC. Encoded protein: CASSSLTSGRSYNEQFF.

This rearrangement joins TRBV30 to TRBJ1-5; D gene ambiguous. Germline V gives CDR1 GTSNPN, CDR2 SVGIG (reference sequence). The CDR3 is 13 amino acids. Trimming removed 2 bases from V and 11 bases from J, with 16 bases in between. CDR3 sequence: CAWSKEGISAQHF. The CDR3 DNA reads as TGTGCCTGGAGTAAGGAGGGCATATCAGCCCAGCATTTT.

V gene TRBV5-6 combines with J gene TRBJ2-7; D ambiguous. The V gene's germline CDR1 is SGHDT and CDR2 YYEEEE. The V gene lost 5 bases and the J gene lost 1 base, with 10 bases spanning the gap. The CDR3 has 13 residues. The CDR3 DNA reads as TGTGCCAGCAGGACACGGAATTCCTACGAGCAGTACTTC. Its protein is CASRTRNSYEQYF.

This chain joins TRBV6-5 and TRBJ1-4; no reliable D call. The ends were cut back, 7 bases at V and 3 bases at J, with 15 bases in the middle. CDR3 length equals 15 residues. CDR1 is MNHEY, CDR2 SVGAGI, per germline. The CDR3 DNA is TGTGCCAGCAAGAGGGAGTCCGGCTCTAATGAAAAACTGTTTTTT. This gives the protein CASKRESGSNEKLFF.

The V and J genes are TRBV29-1 and TRBJ1-1, with 7 bases that match TRBD1. Germline V gene data show CDR1 as SQVTM and CDR2 as ANQGSEA. The CDR3 spans 16 residues. J lost 1 base, V lost 6 bases, and 14 bases had no gene match. This CDR3 is CSVFAGGGVGNTEAFF. The CDR3 DNA reads as TGCAGCGTATTTGCGGGAGGGGGCGTTGGGAACACTGAAGCTTTCTTT.

The rearrangement links TRBV19 to TRBJ1-1; D possibly corresponds to TRBD1 (6 bases). The CDR3 is made up of 15 amino acids. The germline V and J ends were trimmed by 3 bases and 1 base, with 12 bases remaining between them. The V gene's germline CDR1 is LNHDA and CDR2 SQIVND (reference sequence). The CDR3 sequence: CASSITWGRNTEAFF. CDR3 in DNA: TGTGCCAGTAGTATTACTTGGGGGCGGAACACTGAAGCTTTCTTT.

Worth noting for this clone: The junction departs from the called germline gene at one end, perhaps through a read error. The chain employs TRBV7-3 and TRBJ2-5, with TRBD1 identical over 10 bases. The CDR3 consists of 15 residues. CDR1 and CDR2 (germline): SGHTA, FQGTGA. CDR3 sequence: CASSVTGTGVETQYF. CDR3 DNA: TGTGCCAGCAGCGTAACCGGGACAGGGGTGGAGACCCAGTACTTC.

Only a few counts were recorded for this clone. The chain recombines TRBV6-6 with TRBJ1-2; 8 positions agree with TRBD1. This CDR3 spans 15 amino acids. The V and J ends lost 3 bases and 8 bases, in that order; junction bases with no gene match: 11. Germline V gene sequence: CDR1 MNHNY, CDR2 SVGAGI (reference sequence). The CDR3 DNA reads as TGTGCCAGCAGTTATTACCCAGGGGGCATCTACGGCTACACCTTC. The encoded protein is CASSYYPGGIYGYTF.

This sequence joins TRBV27 and TRBJ1-5; D call uncertain. The CDR3 length is 12 residues. Trimming stripped 4 bases from V and 4 bases from J, with 5 bases between. CDR1 MNHEY and CDR2 SMNVEV come from the germline V gene (reference sequence). CDR3 nucleotide sequence: TGTGCCAGCAGTTCCCAGAATCAGCCCCAGCATTTT. Translated, it gives CASSSQNQPQHF.

This clone was seen once. The chain carries TRBV6-1 and TRBJ2-1, with D perhaps matching TRBD2 (7 bases). This CDR3 region has 18 residues. CDR1 and CDR2 (germline): MNHNS, SASEGT. V lost 1 base to trimming and J lost 8 bases, with 24 bases between them. In nucleotides, the CDR3 is TGTGCCAGCAGTGAAGAGGAGGGGGGGGTCCAATGGAGGGATGAGCAGTTCTTC. Translated: CASSEEEGGVQWRDEQFF.

The rearrangement joins TRBV6-5 to TRBJ2-1, with a possible D match to TRBD1 (5 bases). The CDR3 runs 15 residues. Germline V lookup: CDR1 MNHEY, CDR2 SVGAGI. V was pared by 1 base and J by 4 bases, with 11 bases between. The CDR3 sequence: CASSYFQGAYNEQFF. The CDR3 DNA is TGTGCCAGCAGTTACTTTCAAGGGGCGTACAATGAGCAGTTCTTC.

The V gene is TRBV7-9, the J gene TRBJ2-1, with D uncertain. The V gene's germline CDR1 is SEHNR and CDR2 FQNEAQ (reference sequence). Trimming pared 5 bases from V and 7 bases from J, leaving 3 bases between. The CDR3 extends over 10 amino acids. As DNA, the CDR3 is TGTGCCAGCAGCACTAATGAGCAGTTCTTC. This sequence encodes CASSTNEQFF.

V gene TRBV13 combines with J gene TRBJ2-1, with 7 bases matching TRBD2. V lost 1 base, J lost 8 bases, and 5 bases stayed unmatched. The germline V gene has CDR1 PRHDT and CDR2 FYEKMQ (reference sequence). The CDR3 runs 14 residues. In DNA, the CDR3 is TGTGCCAGCAGCTTAGACGGGAGGTTCGATGAGCAGTTCTTC. Translating it yields CASSLDGRFDEQFF.

The chain employs TRBV2 and TRBJ2-2; 10 bases line up with TRBD1. V lost 10 bases to trimming and J lost 3 bases; unmatched junction nucleotides: 8. The CDR3 runs to 15 residues. Germline V gene sequence: CDR1 SNHLY, CDR2 FYNNEI. CDR3 sequence reads: CANSGGTGDTGELFF. The DNA for the CDR3 is TGTGCCAACTCGGGGGGGACAGGGGACACCGGGGAGCTGTTTTTT.